The present TCR beta chain was sequenced within a study of CD8+ T cells in alopecia areata. Sequencing relied on a cDNA template that was reverse transcribed from extracted RNA. TCRdb's copy holds only in-frame clones and misses some; the assay was immunoSEQ multiplex PCR. The data hold about 190,000 clones, with 60% observed a single time. Germline V gene lookup returns CDR1 MNHEY and CDR2 SVGAGI. CDR3 length: 15 amino acids. The J segment lost 4 bases and the V segment lost 2 bases, leaving 2 bases of the junction unmatched. Treatment indicated: oral pan-JAK inhibitor, 5-10 mg twice daily. This specimen was CD4+ T cells sorted from blood, taken at week 4, from a patient treated with tofacitinib. The clonotype originates from a human donor with alopecia areata. The chain recombines TRBV6-5 with TRBJ2-5; 12 bases map to TRBD2. CDR3 sequence (DNA): TGTGCCAGCAGTTACGCGACTAGCGGGAGAGAGACCCAGTACTTC. It codes for CASSYATSGRETQYF.